This T cell receptor (beta chain) was sequenced in a study of control samples from healthy donors and cancer patients. The table came from immunoSEQ multiplex PCR; TCRdb's copy has only in-frame clones and leaves some out. The data contain roughly 18,000 clones, approximately 90% of them seen just once; the ten biggest clones take up about 9%. The CDR3 is 16 residues long. From germline, CDR1 is MNHNY and CDR2 SVGAGI (reference sequence). Trimming cost V 5 bases and J 1 base; bases outside gene matches: 8. This chain links TRBV6-6 with TRBJ1-1; 9 nucleotides agree with TRBD1. This receptor was obtained from a woman in her sixties or seventies with head and neck cancer. The sequenced sample consisted of PBMCs. The CDR3 reads CASSRMGGQGNTEAFF. The CDR3 DNA sequence: TGTGCCAGCAGTCGAATGGGGGGACAGGGGAACACTGAAGCTTTCTTT.